This entry lists 18 T cell receptor beta chains sequenced from one sample in a study of shared clonotypes between healthy human individuals. Using immunoSEQ multiplex PCR, the repertoire was profiled, and TCRdb retains in-frame clones only, with some absent. The profile shows roughly 1.4 million clones, about 98.5% of them singletons. The sequenced material came from naive CD4+ T cells sorted from blood. Subset noted: CD45RA+ positively selected. Source of these receptors: a man aged 25 to 45 in good health.

V gene TRBV7-8 combines with J gene TRBJ2-7, with D uncertain. Trimming took 5 bases from V and 3 from J, leaving 14 bases between them. This CDR3 contains 14 residues. Germline V gives CDR1 SGHVS, CDR2 FQNEAQ. In DNA form, the CDR3 reads TGTGCCAGCAGCCTTACCCCCAATTACTACGAGCAGTACTTC. This codes for CASSLTPNYYEQYF.

The chain is built from TRBV27 and TRBJ2-5; 7 positions agree with TRBD1. Germline loops: CDR1 MNHEY, CDR2 SMNVEV (reference sequence). The CDR3 has 17 residues. After removal of 6 bases from V and 0 bases from J, the junction contained 13 bases not matched to a gene. CDR3 protein: CASSHVGDSLYQETQYF. The DNA of the CDR3 is TGTGCCAGCAGCCACGTGGGGGACAGCTTGTACCAAGAGACCCAGTACTTC.

The V call is TRBV7-9, the J call TRBJ1-2, with a possible D match to TRBD1 (6 bases). The CDR3 is 12 amino acids. Trimming stripped 5 bases from V and 8 bases from J, with 12 bases between. Germline loops: CDR1 SEHNR, CDR2 FQNEAQ (reference sequence). CDR3 sequence (DNA): TGTGCCAGCAGCCCACAGGGTGAGGGCTACACCTTC. Protein product: CASSPQGEGYTF.

CDR3 DNA: TGCGCCAGCAGTAGAGCGGGAGGGGCCCAGTACTTC. Encoded protein: CASSRAGGAQYF. The rearrangement uses TRBV5-1 and TRBJ2-5; 10 bases line up with TRBD2. The CDR3 length is 12 residues. After removal of 5 bases from V and 9 bases from J, the junction contained 4 bases not matched to a gene. The germline gives CDR1 SGHRS, CDR2 YFSETQ.

This chain connects TRBV2 to TRBJ2-1, with TRBD2 as a possible D gene (6 bases). Germline V gene sequence: CDR1 SNHLY, CDR2 FYNNEI. V lost 4 bases, J lost 10 bases, and 17 bases lay in between. The CDR3 contains 14 residues. CDR3 nucleotides: TGTGCCAGCAGTGCCCCCTGGGTGGCGGGGGAGCAGTTCTTC. Translated, it gives CASSAPWVAGEQFF. Complete variable domain (other parts from reference TRBV2 and TRBJ2-1): EPEVTQTPSHQVTQMGQEVILRCVPISNHLYFYWYRQILGQKVEFLVSFYNNEISEKSEIFDDQFSVERPDGSNFTLKIRSTKLEDSAMYFCASSAPWVAGEQFFGPGTRLTVL.

The V gene is TRBV14, the J gene TRBJ2-1; D unclear. The germline V gene has CDR1 SGHDN and CDR2 FVKESK. The length of the CDR3 is 11 residues. Trimming shortened V by 3 bases and J by 7 bases, and 4 bases separated the two germline ends. CDR3 DNA sequence: TGTGCCAGCAGCCACGCGAATGAGCAGTTCTTC. Encoded protein: CASSHANEQFF.

This clone was detected once. The V call is TRBV19, the J call TRBJ2-7; 10 nucleotides agree with TRBD1. The CDR3 contains 15 residues. V shed 4 bases, J shed 6 bases, and the junction held 9 bases outside the gene matches. From germline, CDR1 is LNHDA and CDR2 SQIVND (reference sequence). CDR3 bases: TGTGCCAGTAGTAAGAGGACAGGGGGAAACGTCGAGCAGTACTTC. Amino acids: CASSKRTGGNVEQYF. Looking up the rest from reference TRBV19 and TRBJ2-7 gives the full variable domain: DGGITQSPKYLFRKEGQNVTLSCEQNLNHDAMYWYRQDPGQGLRLIYYSQIVNDFQKGDIAEGYSVSREKKESFPLTVTSAQKNPTAFYLCASSKRTGGNVEQYFGPGTRLTVT.

The count of this clone is one. The CDR3 loop reads CASSTYRATEAFF. The CDR3 nucleotides are TGTGCCAGCAGCACTTACAGGGCCACTGAAGCTTTCTTT. V usage is TRBV6-5 and J usage is TRBJ1-1; D might be TRBD1 (6 bases). Trimming left V 6 bases short and J 4 bases short, with 12 bases between. The V gene's germline CDR1 is MNHEY and CDR2 SVGAGI. The CDR3 is 13 residues long.

The chain recombines TRBV6-1 with TRBJ1-2; perhaps TRBD1 as D (5 bases). The germline CDR1 and CDR2 sequences are MNHNS and SASEGT. The ends were cut back, 4 bases at V and 10 bases at J, with 16 bases in the middle. The length of the CDR3 is 13 residues. CDR3 coding DNA: TGTGCCAGCAGTGTGGGAACAGGAAGATCCTACACCTTC. It is translated as CASSVGTGRSYTF.

The V gene is TRBV28, the J gene TRBJ1-5; TRBD1 aligns across 9 bases. This CDR3 spans 16 amino acids. Germline V gene data show CDR1 as MDHEN and CDR2 as SYDVKM. J lost 6 bases, V lost 5 bases, and 11 bases had no gene match. The CDR3 spells CASSPPGQGIGQPQHF. For the CDR3, the DNA is TGTGCCAGCAGTCCACCGGGACAGGGTATCGGTCAGCCCCAGCATTTT.

The rearrangement links TRBV10-2 to TRBJ1-2, with TRBD1 as a possible D gene (5 bases). Germline values: CDR1 WSHSY, CDR2 SAAADI. This CDR3 comprises 14 residues. Deletions cut 5 bases from V and 1 base from J, with 11 bases between. Written as DNA, the CDR3 is TGCGCCAGCAGTCCGGGACCGTTTAACTATGGCTACACCTTC. Its protein product is CASSPGPFNYGYTF.

This rearrangement joins TRBV9 to TRBJ2-7; unclear D gene. Per the germline V gene, CDR1 is SGDLS and CDR2 is YYNGEE. This CDR3 has 15 amino acids. The germline V and J ends were trimmed by 0 bases and 3 bases, with 13 bases remaining between them. The CDR3 region has the DNA TGTGCCAGCAGCGTAGCTACAGCAGGCTTCTACGAGCAGTACTTC. It specifies CASSVATAGFYEQYF. The full variable domain, completed using reference TRBV9 and TRBJ2-7, is DSGVTQTPKHLITATGQRVTLRCSPRSGDLSVYWYQQSLDQGLQFLIQYYNGEERAKGNILERFSAQQFPDLHSELNLSSLELGDSALYFCASSVATAGFYEQYFGPGTRLTVT.

The chain joins TRBV9 to TRBJ2-1, with 8 bases that match TRBD2. This CDR3 has 15 amino acids. V trimming: 0 bases; J trimming: 8 bases; junction bases outside the gene matches: 7. Germline-derived CDR1 and CDR2 are SGDLS and YYNGEE. In nucleotides, the CDR3 is TGTGCCAGCAGCGTAGTAGGGACTAGTGCTCATGAGCAGTTCTTC. It codes for CASSVVGTSAHEQFF. Complete variable domain (other parts from reference TRBV9 and TRBJ2-1): DSGVTQTPKHLITATGQRVTLRCSPRSGDLSVYWYQQSLDQGLQFLIQYYNGEERAKGNILERFSAQQFPDLHSELNLSSLELGDSALYFCASSVVGTSAHEQFFGPGTRLTVL.

The chain employs TRBV4-1 and TRBJ2-7; 10 bases are a match to TRBD2. With 5 bases clipped from V and 2 bases from J, the junction kept 6 bases outside the gene matches. Germline-derived CDR1 and CDR2 are MGHRA and YSYEKL. The CDR3 contains 15 residues. CDR3 residues: CASSKTSGQTYEQYF. CDR3 in DNA: TGCGCCAGCAGCAAGACTAGCGGGCAGACCTACGAGCAGTACTTC.

The chain uses TRBV5-1 and TRBJ2-1, with 11 bases matching TRBD2. Germline CDR1 SGHRS, CDR2 YFSETQ. CDR3 length: 16 residues. Trimming cost V 0 bases and J 7 bases; bases outside gene matches: 6. CDR3 residues: CASSLALAGGSNEQFF. In DNA form, the CDR3 reads TGCGCCAGCAGCTTGGCCCTAGCGGGAGGTAGTAATGAGCAGTTCTTC.

This sequence joins TRBV27 and TRBJ2-5; D is unclear. The CDR3 sequence is 13 residues long. The V and J ends lost 5 bases and 3 bases respectively, with 10 bases between them. The germline CDR1 and CDR2 sequences are MNHEY and SMNVEV (reference sequence). The CDR3 DNA reads as TGTGCCAGCAGTCGAAGGACGGAAGAGACCCAGTACTTC. It encodes CASSRRTEETQYF.

The chain carries TRBV15 and TRBJ1-4; D is unclear. There are 15 residues in the CDR3. Germline V lookup: CDR1 LNHNV, CDR2 YYDKDF (reference sequence). V lost 0 bases, J lost 0 bases, and 5 bases lay in between. CDR3 sequence reads: CATSRDLTTNEKLFF. The CDR3 DNA reads as TGTGCCACCAGCAGAGATCTAACAACTAATGAAAAACTGTTTTTT.

Worth noting for this clone: The junction does not match germline at one end; this may be a read error. The J gene is TRBJ2-7, the V gene TRBV15, with D possibly matching TRBD1 (6 bases). CDR3 size: 12 residues. Germline values: CDR1 LNHNV, CDR2 YYDKDF (reference sequence). CDR3 DNA sequence: TGTGCCACCAGCAGAGATAGAGCAGGGGCTAACTTC. Amino acid sequence: CATSRDRAGANF.